The next 32 T cell receptor beta chains were all read from a single sample in a study of blood T cells in healthy people across ages. A J-beta primer mix and a sample-barcoded 5' primer were used in a second PCR of roughly 6 to 11 cycles. A single record per CDR3 protein comes from TCRdb applying MiXCR to the 5' RACE reads. The profile shows more than 900,000 distinct CDR3 sequences, about 23% of them singletons. The same data also contributed to another study, on T cells of mothers and their children.

Source material: blood. Source of these receptors: a girl aged 2 to 10 in good health.

The chain combines TRBV6-6 with TRBJ2-1, with D possibly matching TRBD1 (6 bases). The germline V gene encodes CDR1 MNHNY and CDR2 SVGAGI (reference sequence). V lost 7 bases, J lost 4 bases, and 14 bases lay in between. This CDR3 region has 14 residues. The CDR3 coding sequence is TGTGCCAGCACCCCTTCGCAGGGGTACAATGAGCAGTTCTTC. Amino acids: CASTPSQGYNEQFF.

The chain employs TRBV29-1 and TRBJ2-7; D is possibly TRBD2 (5 bases). The germline CDR1 and CDR2 sequences are SQVTM and ANQGSEA. The CDR3 sequence is 11 residues long. The V gene lost 3 bases and the J gene lost 5 bases, with 8 bases spanning the gap. CDR3 protein: CSVEIGNEQYF. The DNA for the CDR3 is TGCAGCGTTGAGATCGGGAACGAGCAGTACTTC.

The V call is TRBV6-2 or TRBV6-3, the J call TRBJ2-3; D uncertain. V gave up 6 bases and J gave up 8 bases, with 15 bases separating them. The CDR3 is made up of 13 amino acids. Germline lookup yields CDR1 MNHEY and CDR2 SVGEGT. In nucleotides, the CDR3 is TGTGCCAGCAGCCAAAGGACGCCAACTACGCAGTATTTT. Translated, it gives CASSQRTPTTQYF.

This chain connects TRBV12-3 or TRBV12-4 to TRBJ1-1; D is perhaps TRBD1 (5 bases). V gave up 7 bases and J gave up 4 bases, with 13 bases separating them. The CDR3 has 13 residues. The CDR3 DNA sequence: TGTGCCAGCACCTCGGTGGGGGTCACTGAAGCTTTCTTT. It specifies CASTSVGVTEAFF.

As DNA, the CDR3 is TGTGCCAGTGAGGACAGGGTGATGAATGAGCAGTTCTTC. Translation: CASEDRVMNEQFF. The chain recombines TRBV19 with TRBJ2-1, with 8 bases aligning to TRBD1. This CDR3 has 13 amino acids. With 8 bases clipped from V and 7 bases from J, the junction kept 7 bases outside the gene matches. From germline, CDR1 is LNHDA and CDR2 SQIVND (reference sequence).

In this sample, this clonotype turned up a few times. This chain links TRBV29-1 with TRBJ1-2; weak D call: TRBD1 (5 bases). Trimming shortened V by 6 bases and J by 0 bases, and 20 bases separated the two germline ends. There are 16 residues in the CDR3. Germline V gene sequence: CDR1 SQVTM, CDR2 ANQGSEA. The CDR3 nucleotides read TGCAGCGTAGAGGACGAGAGGGGCATGTCTAACTATGGCTACACCTTC. It is translated as CSVEDERGMSNYGYTF.

The chain joins TRBV4-2 to TRBJ2-4; D gene unclear. Trimming left V 0 bases short and J 1 base short, with 10 bases between. The CDR3 spans 16 residues. Germline CDR1 LGHNA, CDR2 YNFKEQ. CDR3 in amino acids: CASSQEGLGAKNIQYF. CDR3 sequence (DNA): TGTGCCAGCAGCCAAGAGGGCCTTGGGGCCAAAAACATTCAGTACTTC.

This clonotype was picked up a small number of times. The genes are TRBV20-1 and TRBJ2-1, with D tentatively TRBD1 (5 bases). CDR1 and CDR2 from the germline V gene are DFQATT and SNEGSKA (reference sequence). This CDR3 has 13 amino acids. Trimming left V 3 bases short and J 7 bases short, with 13 bases between. The CDR3 here is CSASRDWPNEQFF. CDR3 sequence (DNA): TGCAGTGCTAGCAGGGATTGGCCAAATGAGCAGTTCTTC.

V is TRBV2 and J is TRBJ2-1; 11 positions match TRBD2. In germline, CDR1 is SNHLY, CDR2 FYNNEI. The CDR3 spans 15 residues. The CDR3 DNA reads as TGTGTCGGAGTGGGGGCTAGCGGGGGGCTGGGAGAGCAGTTCTTC. This translates into CVGVGASGGLGEQFF.

V and J are TRBV2 and TRBJ2-5; tentatively, D is TRBD2 (5 bases). This CDR3 region has 13 residues. Germline CDR1 and CDR2: SNHLY and FYNNEI. Between the trimmed V and J ends, which lost 9 bases and 2 bases, there was a span of 13 bases. The CDR3 protein is CARRWRAQETQYF. CDR3 in DNA: TGTGCCAGGAGGTGGCGGGCACAAGAGACCCAGTACTTC.

The chain links TRBV9 to TRBJ1-1, with TRBD1 as a possible D gene (5 bases). V gave up 3 bases and J gave up 5 bases, with 17 bases separating them. The CDR3 runs 15 residues. Looked up from germline, CDR1 is SGDLS and CDR2 is YYNGEE. The CDR3 bases are TGTGCCAGCAGCGGAACAGGTGCCCCTGGGACTGAAGCTTTCTTT. It codes for CASSGTGAPGTEAFF.

This clonotype was seen a few times. The rearrangement uses TRBV24-1 and TRBJ2-5; a possible D gene is TRBD2 (5 bases). The V gene lost 4 bases and the J gene lost 2 bases, with 13 bases spanning the gap. Looked up from germline, CDR1 is KGHDR and CDR2 is SFDVKD. The CDR3 loop spans 15 amino acids. The CDR3 spells CATSESSGIQETQYF. The CDR3, as DNA: TGTGCCACCAGTGAGTCTTCGGGGATTCAAGAGACCCAGTACTTC.

This chain joins TRBV12-3 or TRBV12-4 and TRBJ2-5; no clear D gene. The CDR3 consists of 12 residues. Deletions cut 8 bases from V and 5 bases from J, with 12 bases between. CDR3 sequence reads: CASHEPGETQYF. Here the CDR3 DNA reads TGTGCCAGCCATGAGCCCGGGGAGACCCAGTACTTC.

This clonotype has more than one count but fewer than ten. The CDR3 loop reads CASSSGQLREQYF. For the CDR3, the DNA is TGTGCCAGCAGTTCGGGACAGCTGAGAGAGCAGTACTTC. V and J are TRBV28 and TRBJ2-7, with 7 bases aligning to TRBD1. The germline V gene encodes CDR1 MDHEN and CDR2 SYDVKM. The CDR3 runs 13 residues. Unmatched junction bases numbered 7, after V lost 4 bases and J lost 7 bases. Variable domain in full (rest from reference TRBV28 and TRBJ2-7): DVKVTQSSRYLVKRTGEKVFLECVQDMDHENMFWYRQDPGLGLRLIYFSYDVKMKEKGDIPEGYSVSREKKERFSLILESASTNQTSMYLCASSSGQLREQYFGPGTRLTVT.

This chain connects TRBV6-5 to TRBJ2-3; 7 positions match TRBD1. The CDR3 loop spans 16 amino acids. CDR1 and CDR2 from the germline V gene are MNHEY and SVGAGI. J gave up 3 bases and V 0 bases, and 6 bases lay outside the gene matches. CDR3 in amino acids: CASSYSGRGFTDTQYF. As DNA, the CDR3 is TGTGCCAGCAGTTACTCGGGCAGGGGGTTTACAGATACGCAGTATTTT.

This clonotype was counted only a few times. The V call is TRBV7-2, the J call TRBJ2-1, with a possible D match to TRBD1 (5 bases). The J call may be faulty, since TRBJ2-7 better matches the DNA end. The CDR3 has 14 residues. The V gene's germline CDR1 is SGHTA and CDR2 FQGNSA. In DNA form, the CDR3 reads TGTGCCAGCAGCTTACAAGCCGGTGCAGGGGAGCAGTACTTC. Its translation is CASSLQAGAGEQYF.

This clonotype has only a few counts. The chain couples TRBV7-9 to TRBJ2-3, with no clear D. The CDR3 length is 16 residues. From germline, CDR1 is SEHNR and CDR2 FQNEAQ (reference sequence). V lost 0 bases to trimming and J lost 6 bases, with 16 bases between them. Here the CDR3 DNA reads TGTGCCAGCAGCTTAGCGGGTCCCTCATATATTGATACGCAGTATTTT. Protein: CASSLAGPSYIDTQYF.

The chain joins TRBV12-3 or TRBV12-4 to TRBJ2-2, with 11 bases identical to TRBD1. After removal of 5 bases from V and 7 bases from J, the junction contained 9 bases not matched to a gene. The CDR3 contains 16 residues. DNA of the CDR3: TGTGCCAGCAGTCCCCCCTCGGGACAGGGGGTCGGGGAGCTGTTTTTT. Translating gives CASSPPSGQGVGELFF.

The chain has TRBV15 and TRBJ2-7; the D gene is possibly TRBD1 (6 bases). V lost 1 base and J lost 10, with 17 bases in between. Germline V gene sequence: CDR1 LNHNV, CDR2 YYDKDF (reference sequence). This CDR3 contains 14 residues. CDR3 in DNA: TGTGCCACCAGCAGAGTCTTGACAGGCTCTCGCCAGTACTTC. It translates to CATSRVLTGSRQYF.

The V and J genes are TRBV4-1 and TRBJ2-3, with 9 bases aligning to TRBD1. V shed 1 base, J shed 6 bases, and the junction held 2 bases outside the gene matches. Germline values: CDR1 MGHRA, CDR2 YSYEKL. This CDR3 has 14 amino acids. The CDR3 reads CASSQATGGDTQYF. CDR3 nucleotides: TGCGCCAGCAGCCAAGCGACAGGGGGGGATACGCAGTATTTT.

In this sample, this clonotype turned up a few times. This sequence joins TRBV9 and TRBJ2-3; 8 bases align to TRBD2. J was trimmed by 6 bases and V by 4 bases; bases with no gene match: 7. From germline, CDR1 is SGDLS and CDR2 YYNGEE. The CDR3 sequence is 14 residues long. Here the CDR3 reads CASSQWRGADTQYF. The CDR3, as DNA: TGTGCCAGCAGCCAGTGGCGGGGGGCCGATACGCAGTATTTT.

CDR3 sequence reads: CASSATAGGHYGYTF. DNA of the CDR3: TGTGCCAGCAGCGCGACGGCAGGGGGTCACTATGGCTACACCTTC. The V call is TRBV7-8, the J call TRBJ1-2; TRBD1 matches at 7 bases. Trimming removed 5 bases from V and 3 bases from J; junction bases left unmatched: 9. The CDR3 extends over 15 amino acids. The germline CDR1 and CDR2 sequences are SGHVS and FQNEAQ.

This clonotype was seen a few times. The CDR3 DNA follows: TGTGCCAGCAGCTTAGTGGGACAGGGGCATGGCTACACCTTC. Translation: CASSLVGQGHGYTF. The V gene is TRBV7-9, the J gene TRBJ1-2; the match to TRBD1 covers 10 bases. After removal of 1 base from V and 6 bases from J, the junction contained 2 bases not matched to a gene. This CDR3 contains 14 residues. CDR1 is SEHNR and CDR2 is FQNEAQ in the germline V gene (reference sequence).

The rearrangement links TRBV28 to TRBJ2-2; D is ambiguous. Trimming took off 3 bases at V and 7 bases at J, with 6 bases between the two ends. The CDR3 covers 12 residues. The germline V gene has CDR1 MDHEN and CDR2 SYDVKM. CDR3: CASSFVFGELFF. CDR3 DNA sequence: TGTGCCAGCAGTTTCGTGTTCGGGGAGCTGTTTTTT.

The V and J genes are TRBV7-9 and TRBJ2-5; no definite D call. CDR1 is SEHNR, CDR2 FQNEAQ, per germline (reference sequence). The CDR3 covers 14 residues. Trimming removed 1 base from V and 2 bases from J, with 8 bases in between. CDR3 nucleotide sequence: TGTGCCAGCAGCTTAGACCTACAGCAAGAGACCCAGTACTTC. Translating gives CASSLDLQQETQYF.

V usage is TRBV7-2 and J usage is TRBJ2-5, with 14 bases fitting TRBD2. The tail of the sequence fits TRBJ2-1 better, so the J call may be wrong. There are 15 residues in the CDR3. Germline V gene lookup returns CDR1 SGHTA and CDR2 FQGNSA. CDR3 sequence: CASSFGTSGGDEQFF. In DNA, the CDR3 is TGTGCCAGCAGCTTCGGGACTAGCGGGGGCGATGAGCAGTTCTTC.

This clonotype was observed a handful of times. This rearrangement joins TRBV3-1 to TRBJ1-2; the D gene is possibly TRBD1 (5 bases). CDR3 length: 14 amino acids. The germline V and J ends were trimmed by 1 base and 4 bases, with 10 bases remaining between them. Germline CDR1 and CDR2: LGHDT and YNNKEL (reference sequence). This CDR3 reads CASSQVPGIYGYTF. The CDR3 region has the DNA TGTGCCAGCAGCCAAGTCCCAGGGATCTATGGCTACACCTTC.

The CDR3 DNA is TGTGCCAGCAGTTACTTCGGCGGGGACGAGCAGTACTTC. Translating it yields CASSYFGGDEQYF. The chain links TRBV6-2 or TRBV6-3 to TRBJ2-7, with a tentative D call TRBD2 (6 bases). Germline V gene sequence: CDR1 MNHEY, CDR2 SVGEGT. Between the trimmed V and J ends, which lost 1 base and 5 bases, there was a span of 9 bases. The CDR3 extends over 13 amino acids.

V is TRBV7-2 and J is TRBJ1-1; D possibly corresponds to TRBD1 (5 bases). V was cut by 5 bases and J by 3 bases, with 10 bases left in between. The CDR3 is 13 residues long. Germline-derived CDR1 and CDR2 are SGHTA and FQGNSA. CDR3 bases: TGTGCCAGCAGCGCGGGACGTTACACTGAAGCTTTCTTT. It yields the protein CASSAGRYTEAFF.

V is TRBV6-6 and J is TRBJ2-7; 8 bases agree with TRBD1. The CDR3 sequence is 15 residues long. Germline-derived CDR1 and CDR2 are MNHNY and SVGAGI (reference sequence). The ends lost 5 bases at V and 5 bases at J; junction bases unmatched: 11. In DNA, the CDR3 is TGTGCCAGCAGTCGGGCCGACAGGGGTAGGAACGAGCAGTACTTC. This gives the protein CASSRADRGRNEQYF.

The sample holds a few counts of this clonotype. This rearrangement joins TRBV11-2 to TRBJ2-7; 8 positions agree with TRBD2. With 4 bases clipped from V and 6 bases from J, the junction kept 14 bases outside the gene matches. The CDR3 sequence is 16 residues long. Per the germline V gene, CDR1 is SGHAT and CDR2 is FQNNGV. CDR3 protein: CASSSLSGSIWGEQYF. CDR3 DNA sequence: TGTGCCAGCAGCTCTCTGAGCGGGAGCATTTGGGGCGAGCAGTACTTC.

The V call is TRBV29-1, the J call TRBJ2-1; TRBD2 is a possible D gene (6 bases). V gave up 6 bases and J gave up 3 bases, with 12 bases separating them. CDR3 length equals 13 residues. Germline CDR1 is SQVTM and CDR2 is ANQGSEA. The CDR3 protein is CSVVIADYNEQFF. In DNA, the CDR3 is TGCAGCGTCGTGATAGCGGACTACAATGAGCAGTTCTTC.